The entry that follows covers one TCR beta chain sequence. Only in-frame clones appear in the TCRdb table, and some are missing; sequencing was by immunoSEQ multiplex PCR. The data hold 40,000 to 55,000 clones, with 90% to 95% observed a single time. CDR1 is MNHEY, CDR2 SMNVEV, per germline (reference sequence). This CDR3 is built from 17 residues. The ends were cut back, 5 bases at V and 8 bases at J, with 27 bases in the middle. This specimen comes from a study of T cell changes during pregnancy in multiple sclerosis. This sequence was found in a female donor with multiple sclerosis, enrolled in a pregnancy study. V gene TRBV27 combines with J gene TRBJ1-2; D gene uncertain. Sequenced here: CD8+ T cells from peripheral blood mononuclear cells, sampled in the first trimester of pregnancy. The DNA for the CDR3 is TGTGCCAGCAGTCTCTCTTGGGTGCGCCGGGTCCAAGGAGGCTACACCTTC. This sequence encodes CASSLSWVRRVQGGYTF.